Listed below are T cell receptor beta chains from one sample, sequenced in a study of blood T cell repertoires in COVID-19. The method was immunoSEQ multiplex PCR; TCRdb's version includes in-frame clones alone and lacks a portion of them. The sample lists approximately 250,000 clones, approximately 89% occurring once. Sequencing input: peripheral blood. All receptors come from a man between 35 and 55 years old with active or convalescent COVID-19. CDR3s include the opening cysteine and the closing phenylalanine or tryptophan. The order of the fields is V gene, D gene, clone size, J gene, CDR3 protein, CDR3 DNA. D genes are given only for firm matches. Expanded clones get a size class; other rows say once, few or many, or leave the size out.

TRBV3-1/TRBV3-2	NA	once	TRBJ1-2	CASSPRTARGYTF	TGTGCCAGCAGCCCCCGGACAGCACGGGGCTACACCTTC
TRBV7-9	TRBD1	NA	TRBJ2-7	CASSWTGNEQYF	TGTGCCAGCAGCTGGACAGGGAATGAGCAGTACTTC
TRBV6-5	NA	NA	TRBJ1-2	CASSRDTANYGYTF	TGTGCCAGCAGTAGAGACACAGCTAACTATGGCTACACCTTC
TRBV5-4	TRBD2	NA	TRBJ2-2	CASSLAGGRAGELFF	TGTGCCAGCAGCTTGGCGGGAGGGCGGGCCGGGGAGCTGTTTTTT
TRBV27	NA	NA	TRBJ2-3	CASRQGTDTQYF	TGTGCCAGCCGACAAGGCACAGATACGCAGTATTTT
TRBV11-2	NA	NA	TRBJ1-2	CASSLERQGYGYTF	TGTGCCAGCAGCTTAGAGCGGCAGGGGTATGGCTACACCTTC
TRBV7-9	TRBD1	NA	TRBJ1-1	CASRAGTGRNTEAFF	TGTGCCAGCAGGGCAGGGACAGGGAGGAACACTGAAGCTTTCTTT
TRBV29-1	TRBD1	NA	TRBJ1-2	CSAPDRGLYGYTF	TGCAGCGCCCCGGACAGGGGGCTATATGGCTACACCTTC
TRBV7-3	NA	NA	TRBJ2-7	CASSHGGFPYEQYF	TGTGCCAGCAGCCACGGGGGTTTTCCTTACGAGCAGTACTTC
TRBV10-1	NA	NA	TRBJ1-6	CASRSGHNSPLHF	TGCGCCAGCAGGTCAGGCCATAATTCACCCCTCCACTTT
TRBV28	NA	NA	TRBJ1-1	CATGEGLGWTEAFF	TGTGCCACTGGGGAGGGCCTGGGATGGACTGAAGCTTTCTTT
TRBV7-9	NA	NA	TRBJ1-2	CASSYTGDYGYTF	TGTGCCAGCAGCTATACAGGAGACTATGGCTACACCTTC